The 7 T cell receptor beta chains below were found in one sample sequenced in a study of early T cells in non-severe SARS-CoV-2 infection. MiXCR was run by TCRdb on the 5' RACE reads, yielding one entry per CDR3 protein. Among roughly 70,000 distinct CDR3 sequences listed, less than 15% were seen once. Material for sequencing was whole blood. The source is an adult who was a healthcare worker with PCR-confirmed SARS-CoV-2 infection or an uninfected control (not recorded which).

This clonotype was counted at least ten times. The rearrangement uses TRBV7-2 and TRBJ2-7; D is uncertain. Germline V gene data show CDR1 as SGHTA and CDR2 as FQGNSA. The CDR3 runs 13 residues. The V gene lost 3 bases and the J gene lost 3 bases, with 9 bases spanning the gap. This CDR3 reads CASSFSGGYEQYF. The DNA of the CDR3 is TGTGCCAGCAGCTTTTCAGGCGGCTACGAGCAGTACTTC.

This clonotype was recorded many times. For the CDR3, the DNA is TGTGCCAGCAGTTTATGGAACAGGGGAGACACCGGGGAGCTGTTTTTT. This translates into CASSLWNRGDTGELFF. The chain links TRBV28 to TRBJ2-2; 7 bases fit TRBD1. The germline V gene encodes CDR1 MDHEN and CDR2 SYDVKM. The V gene end was trimmed by 0 bases and the J gene end by 3 bases; junction bases not matched to a gene: 4. CDR3 size: 16 residues.

The chain is built from TRBV9 and TRBJ2-1; D gene uncertain. The CDR3 length is 12 residues. From germline, CDR1 is SGDLS and CDR2 YYNGEE. V gave up 2 bases and J gave up 7 bases, with 7 bases separating them. As DNA, the CDR3 is TGTGCCAGCAGCGTCTCTAAGAATGAGCAGTTCTTC. Protein product: CASSVSKNEQFF.

The V call is TRBV11-2, the J call TRBJ2-1; 12 bases agree with TRBD2. Germline CDR1 SGHAT, CDR2 FQNNGV. This CDR3 is 15 amino acids long. The junction had 6 bases not matched to a gene; V was cut back by 4 bases and J by 8 bases. The chain's CDR3 is CASSSTSGRMDEQFF. The CDR3 DNA sequence: TGTGCCAGCAGCTCTACTAGCGGGAGGATGGATGAGCAGTTCTTC.

The V gene is TRBV20-1, the J gene TRBJ2-6; the match to TRBD2 covers 10 bases. CDR1 and CDR2 from the germline V gene are DFQATT and SNEGSKA (reference sequence). V lost 2 bases to trimming and J lost 4 bases; unmatched junction nucleotides: 17. The CDR3 contains 20 residues. CDR3 sequence reads: CSARLPSGSGLGLGANVLTF. The CDR3 DNA reads as TGCAGTGCTAGACTTCCTAGCGGGAGTGGTCTTGGTTTGGGGGCCAACGTCCTGACTTTC.

This clonotype came up a few times. The rearrangement joins TRBV30 to TRBJ1-1, with 7 positions matching TRBD1. After removal of 8 bases from V and 2 bases from J, the junction contained 14 bases not matched to a gene. The V gene's germline CDR1 is GTSNPN and CDR2 SVGIG (reference sequence). The CDR3 runs to 15 residues. The CDR3 bases are TGTGCCGTAACCGGGGACAGCCTTCCTAACACTGAAGCTTTCTTT. Its protein is CAVTGDSLPNTEAFF.

A few counts support this clonotype. The chain has TRBV12-3 or TRBV12-4 and TRBJ2-2, with TRBD2 identical over 12 bases. This CDR3 region has 16 residues. V lost 6 bases to trimming and J lost 7 bases; unmatched junction nucleotides: 9. CDR3 sequence: CASSPGLAGLSGELFF. The DNA of the CDR3 is TGTGCCAGCAGCCCCGGACTAGCGGGATTGAGCGGGGAGCTGTTTTTT.